The 32 T cell receptor beta chains below were found in one sample sequenced in a study of cytomegalovirus exposure and HLA in healthy donors. PCR amplification relied on 60 Vbeta primers (plus 13 Jbeta primers). The method was immunoSEQ multiplex PCR; TCRdb's version includes in-frame clones alone and lacks a portion of them. Here the sample spans 200,000 or so clones, about 90% being singletons. The source material was PBMCs. These receptors all come from a man between 25 and 39 years old in good health and CMV-seronegative.

This chain links TRBV4-3 with TRBJ2-5, with 11 bases fitting TRBD2. The J call may be in error: the DNA end matches TRBJ2-7 better. Germline CDR1 reads LGHNA; CDR2 reads YSLEER. The CDR3 length is 17 residues. CDR3 residues: CASSQDLLAGGSYEQYF. The CDR3 nucleotides are TGCGCCAGCAGCCAAGATTTGCTAGCGGGGGGTTCCTACGAGCAGTACTTC.

This chain connects TRBV6-5 to TRBJ2-1; 8 positions agree with TRBD1. Per the germline V gene, CDR1 is MNHEY and CDR2 is SVGAGI. The CDR3 covers 12 residues. Trimming removed 6 bases from V and 8 bases from J; junction bases left unmatched: 3. This chain's CDR3 is CASRDRGYEQFF. In DNA, the CDR3 is TGTGCCAGCAGAGACAGGGGCTATGAGCAGTTCTTC.

The rearrangement uses TRBV7-8 and TRBJ1-1; D not certain. V was shortened by 4 bases and J by 4 bases, with 7 bases between the two germline ends. Germline V gene sequence: CDR1 SGHVS, CDR2 FQNEAQ. The CDR3 spans 12 residues. In DNA, the CDR3 is TGTGCCAGCAGCTCCCGGGTCACTGAAGCTTTCTTT. It specifies CASSSRVTEAFF.

This chain connects TRBV19 to TRBJ1-5, with 9 bases aligning to TRBD1. V lost 10 bases to trimming and J lost 4 bases; unmatched junction nucleotides: 5. CDR1 is LNHDA, CDR2 SQIVND, per germline (reference sequence). The CDR3 covers 13 residues. Here the CDR3 DNA reads TGTGCCACCCAAGACAGGGGGAATCAGCCCCAGCATTTT. This translates into CATQDRGNQPQHF.

This clone was picked up one time. The chain combines TRBV7-6 with TRBJ2-7, with D possibly matching TRBD1 (7 bases). V lost 5 bases and J lost 3, with 14 bases in between. The CDR3 is 14 residues long. Germline V gives CDR1 SGHVS, CDR2 FNYEAQ. The CDR3 DNA reads as TGTGCCAGCAGCATGCAGGGGGGTCTCTACGAGCAGTACTTC. Amino acid sequence: CASSMQGGLYEQYF. The full variable domain, its missing parts supplied by reference TRBV7-6 and TRBJ2-7, is GAGVSQSPRYKVTKRGQDVALRCDPISGHVSLYWYRQALGQGPEFLTYFNYEAQQDKSGLPNDRFSAERPEGSISTLTIQRTEQRDSAMYRCASSMQGGLYEQYFGPGTRLTVT.

The chain links TRBV10-3 to TRBJ2-5; D perhaps matches TRBD2 (5 bases). Trimming left V 11 bases short and J 1 base short, with 14 bases between. The CDR3 totals 13 residues. Germline CDR1 ENHRY, CDR2 SYGVKD. CDR3 in DNA: TGTGCCTCTACGGACTCGTCCCAAGAGACCCAGTACTTC. Translating gives CASTDSSQETQYF.

In this sample, this clone turned up a few times. Here the CDR3 reads CASSLNTEAFF. CDR3 coding DNA: TGTGCCAGCAGCCTTAACACTGAAGCTTTCTTT. The chain uses TRBV5-4 and TRBJ1-1, with D hard to call. Germline V gene lookup returns CDR1 SGHNT and CDR2 YYREEE (reference sequence). V lost 4 bases and J lost 2, with 3 bases in between. The CDR3 consists of 11 residues.

The chain couples TRBV5-1 to TRBJ2-7; the D gene is possibly TRBD1 (6 bases). Germline assignment: CDR1 SGHRS and CDR2 YFSETQ. V was trimmed by 5 bases and J by 5 bases, leaving 17 bases between them. The CDR3 runs 14 residues. The CDR3 region is CASRLKQGHDEQYF. CDR3 in DNA: TGCGCCAGCAGGCTCAAACAGGGTCACGACGAGCAGTACTTC.

This sequence joins TRBV5-4 and TRBJ1-1; tentatively, D is TRBD1 (5 bases). The V end lost 3 bases, the J end lost 4 bases, and 13 bases lay between the germline ends. This CDR3 has 14 amino acids. Germline lookup yields CDR1 SGHNT and CDR2 YYREEE (reference sequence). CDR3 protein: CASSWDGGGTEAFF. CDR3 in DNA: TGTGCCAGCAGCTGGGACGGGGGGGGCACTGAAGCTTTCTTT.

This clone came up once. The sample contains more than one DNA sequence encoding this CDR3. V usage is TRBV6-6 and J usage is TRBJ2-5; D remains ambiguous. Germline assignment: CDR1 MNHNY and CDR2 SVGAGI (reference sequence). The CDR3 is made up of 12 amino acids. Between the trimmed V and J ends, which lost 2 bases and 5 bases, there was a span of 6 bases. The CDR3 protein is CASSYARETQYF. The DNA for the CDR3 is TGTGCCAGCAGTTACGCTAGGGAGACCCAGTACTTC.

The V call is TRBV2, the J call TRBJ2-7, with D possibly matching TRBD2 (5 bases). Trimming took off 2 bases at V and 3 bases at J, with 11 bases between the two ends. This CDR3 has 14 residues. Germline CDR1 and CDR2: SNHLY and FYNNEI. This CDR3 is CASSEYRGIYEQYF. CDR3 DNA sequence: TGTGCCAGCAGTGAATATCGGGGAATCTACGAGCAGTACTTC.

The J gene is TRBJ1-1, the V gene TRBV2; D unclear. Germline CDR1 reads SNHLY; CDR2 reads FYNNEI. CDR3 length equals 16 residues. V dropped 8 bases and J dropped 4 bases, with 23 bases sitting between them. The CDR3 protein is CASDLGIRRPSTEAFF. DNA of the CDR3: TGTGCCAGCGACCTTGGTATCCGACGGCCTAGCACTGAAGCTTTCTTT.

The chain couples TRBV16 to TRBJ1-4; weak D call: TRBD1 (6 bases). Germline values: CDR1 KGHSY, CDR2 FQNENV. V shed 8 bases and J shed 8 bases, with 15 bases lying between them. The CDR3 is 13 amino acids. For the CDR3, the DNA is TGTGCCAGCTCCCAGGGGACGGGGGAAAAACTGTTTTTT. It codes for CASSQGTGEKLFF.

V gene TRBV18 combines with J gene TRBJ1-6, with TRBD1 matching over 7 bases. The V segment lost 3 bases and the J segment 10 bases; nucleotides outside the gene matches: 6. The CDR3 totals 14 residues. Germline-derived CDR1 and CDR2 are KGHSH and LQKENI. The CDR3 sequence: CASSPDRMGSPLHF. In DNA form, the CDR3 reads TGTGCCAGCTCACCGGACAGGATGGGGTCACCCCTCCACTTT.

The V gene is TRBV2, the J gene TRBJ2-1; 7 bases agree with TRBD2. Germline V lookup: CDR1 SNHLY, CDR2 FYNNEI. The ends lost 1 base at V and 2 bases at J; junction bases unmatched: 8. The CDR3 runs 17 residues. Here the CDR3 reads CASSEGITSETYNEQFF. DNA for the CDR3: TGTGCCAGCAGTGAAGGGATTACTAGCGAAACCTACAATGAGCAGTTCTTC.

V usage is TRBV15 and J usage is TRBJ2-1; 11 positions match TRBD2. V was pared by 3 bases and J by 16 bases, with 8 bases of the junction left unmatched. The length of the CDR3 is 13 residues. CDR1 is LNHNV and CDR2 is YYDKDF in the germline V gene (reference sequence). The CDR3: CATSRDIAGGSFF. The CDR3 nucleotides are TGTGCCACCAGCAGGGACATAGCGGGAGGGTCTTTCTTC. Drawing the rest from reference TRBV15 and TRBJ2-1, the complete variable domain is DAMVIQNPRYQVTQFGKPVTLSCSQTLNHNVMYWYQQKSSQAPKLLFHYYDKDFNNEADTPDNFQSRRPNTSFCFLDIRSPGLGDTAMYLCATSRDIAGGSFFGPGTRLTVL.

The V gene is TRBV7-9, the J gene TRBJ1-4, with 7 bases identical to TRBD1. Germline V CDR1 and CDR2: SEHNR, FQNEAQ (reference sequence). CDR3 length: 15 amino acids. Germline trimming cut 5 bases from V and 5 bases from J; bases unmatched to any gene: 8. CDR3 in amino acids: CASSISGGVNEKLFF. DNA for the CDR3: TGTGCCAGCAGCATTTCAGGGGGTGTGAATGAAAAACTGTTTTTT.

This chain joins TRBV5-6 and TRBJ2-4; no firm D call. Germline V lookup: CDR1 SGHDT, CDR2 YYEEEE. The CDR3 extends over 12 amino acids. V lost 3 bases, J lost 5 bases, and 6 bases lay in between. The CDR3 DNA is TGTGCCAGCAGCTATATAGAAAACATTCAGTACTTC. It yields the protein CASSYIENIQYF.

The chain recombines TRBV2 with TRBJ2-2, with 9 bases matching TRBD1. This CDR3 has 17 amino acids. V lost 1 base to trimming and J lost 5 bases; unmatched junction nucleotides: 8. Germline CDR1 and CDR2: SNHLY and FYNNEI. The CDR3 protein is CASSEVPTGGGTGELFF. In DNA form, the CDR3 reads TGTGCCAGCAGTGAAGTTCCGACAGGGGGGGGGACCGGGGAGCTGTTTTTT. Full variable domain (missing parts from reference TRBV2 and TRBJ2-2): EPEVTQTPSHQVTQMGQEVILRCVPISNHLYFYWYRQILGQKVEFLVSFYNNEISEKSEIFDDQFSVERPDGSNFTLKIRSTKLEDSAMYFCASSEVPTGGGTGELFFGEGSRLTVL.

The J gene is TRBJ1-5, the V gene TRBV28; tentative D call: TRBD1 (6 bases). The CDR3 loop spans 16 amino acids. Germline V CDR1 and CDR2: MDHEN, SYDVKM. V lost 7 bases, J lost 0 bases, and 16 bases lay in between. CDR3 bases: TGTGCCAGCACCATCCGCACAGGGCCTAGCAATCAGCCCCAGCATTTT. Translation: CASTIRTGPSNQPQHF.

CDR3 sequence: CASSLGGTGDYGKLFF. The CDR3 DNA sequence: TGTGCCAGCAGTTTAGGTGGGACAGGGGATTACGGAAAACTGTTTTTT. The chain recombines TRBV27 with TRBJ1-4; the match to TRBD1 covers 10 bases. The CDR3 has 16 amino acids. V gave up 2 bases and J gave up 10 bases; unmatched junction bases: 10. Per germline, CDR1 MNHEY and CDR2 SMNVEV (reference sequence).

Details on this clone: The junction does not match germline at one end; this may be a read error. The genes are TRBV7-9 and TRBJ1-1; weak D call: TRBD1 (5 bases). This CDR3 contains 15 residues. The germline CDR1 and CDR2 sequences are SEHNR and FQNEAQ (reference sequence). The CDR3: CSSSFRGGESTEAFF. The CDR3 coding sequence is TGTTCCAGCAGCTTTAGGGGAGGGGAAAGCACTGAAGCTTTCTTT.

The rearrangement links TRBV10-3 to TRBJ2-5, with a weak D call TRBD2 (5 bases). The last part of the DNA fits TRBJ2-7 better; the J call may be wrong. The CDR3 extends over 14 amino acids. Germline CDR1 and CDR2: ENHRY and SYGVKD. As DNA, the CDR3 is TGTGCCATCAGTGAGAACGGGGAAGGCTCCGAGCAGTACTTC. It codes for CAISENGEGSEQYF.

This chain links TRBV2 with TRBJ2-2, with D possibly TRBD1 on 6 matching bases. V lost 10 bases, J lost 1 base, and 13 bases lay in between. The CDR3 sequence is 14 residues long. The germline V gene encodes CDR1 SNHLY and CDR2 FYNNEI. The CDR3 sequence is CATSRTVNTGELFF. The CDR3 region has the DNA TGTGCCACCTCCCGGACAGTGAACACCGGGGAGCTGTTTTTT.

The gene calls are TRBV2 and TRBJ2-2; maybe TRBD1 (6 bases). CDR1 is SNHLY and CDR2 is FYNNEI in the germline V gene. This CDR3 comprises 14 residues. V dropped 9 bases and J dropped 13 bases, with 24 bases sitting between them. CDR3 sequence reads: CASNVQRTAAGLFF. The CDR3 DNA follows: TGTGCCAGTAACGTACAGAGGACAGCCGCGGGGCTGTTTTTT.

This clone was observed a few times. The chain uses TRBV28 and TRBJ1-2, with D perhaps matching TRBD1 (6 bases). Looked up from germline, CDR1 is MDHEN and CDR2 is SYDVKM. The ends were cut back, 5 bases at V and 5 bases at J, with 9 bases in the middle. This CDR3 contains 12 residues. The CDR3 DNA follows: TGTGCCAGCAGTCTGGACAGATATGGCTACACCTTC. Protein: CASSLDRYGYTF.

The chain uses TRBV7-8 and TRBJ2-1; 7 bases line up with TRBD2. This CDR3 contains 16 residues. Unmatched junction bases numbered 11, after V lost 4 bases and J lost 5 bases. Germline assignment: CDR1 SGHVS and CDR2 FQNEAQ. The CDR3 sequence is CASSSTLAPQNNEQFF. CDR3 in DNA: TGTGCCAGCAGCTCGACACTAGCGCCCCAAAACAATGAGCAGTTCTTC.

This clone turned up a few times. This chain uses TRBV30 with TRBJ2-1; 7 positions match TRBD2. Germline V gene sequence: CDR1 GTSNPN, CDR2 SVGIG (reference sequence). The CDR3 runs 16 residues. V lost 2 bases and J lost 4; bases outside the gene matches: 11. The CDR3 coding sequence is TGTGCCTGGAGTTGGGCTAGCGGAAGATTATACAATGAGCAGTTCTTC. This encodes CAWSWASGRLYNEQFF.

The rearrangement joins TRBV10-1 to TRBJ2-3; a possible D gene is TRBD1 (6 bases). CDR3 length equals 17 residues. From germline, CDR1 is WNHNN and CDR2 SYGVQD (reference sequence). V shed 3 bases and J shed 0 bases, with 16 bases lying between them. The CDR3 coding sequence is TGCGCCAGCAGTGATGGTGGGCAGGGGATTAGCACAGATACGCAGTATTTT. This encodes CASSDGGQGISTDTQYF.

The chain combines TRBV4-1 with TRBJ1-1, with 8 bases matching TRBD1. Germline CDR1 reads MGHRA; CDR2 reads YSYEKL. The junction had 3 bases not matched to a gene; V was cut back by 4 bases and J by 5 bases. This CDR3 comprises 13 residues. The CDR3 nucleotides are TGCGCCAGCAGCCTTGGGACAGGTACTGAAGCTTTCTTT. Its translation: CASSLGTGTEAFF.

With regard to this clone: The junction differs from germline at one of its ends, possibly a read error. This chain joins TRBV11-2 and TRBJ2-6, with a possible D match to TRBD2 (7 bases). The CDR3 contains 15 residues. Germline values: CDR1 SGHAT, CDR2 FQNNGV. The CDR3 loop is CASGRGGDGANGLTF. Written as DNA, the CDR3 is TGTGCCAGCGGAAGAGGGGGGGATGGGGCCAACGGCCTGACTTTC.

The genes are TRBV18 and TRBJ1-6, with TRBD1 as a possible D gene (6 bases). Germline V gives CDR1 KGHSH, CDR2 LQKENI. There are 15 residues in the CDR3. Trimming pared 3 bases from V and 5 bases from J, leaving 11 bases between. The CDR3 loop is CASSPGTLNNSPLHF. In DNA, the CDR3 is TGTGCCAGCTCACCGGGGACACTTAATAATTCACCCCTCCACTTT.